This TCR beta chain was documented in a study of T cell responses to AZD1222 COVID-19 vaccine. Only in-frame clones appear in the TCRdb table, and some are missing; sequencing was by immunoSEQ multiplex PCR. The sample includes some 60,000 clones, around three quarters of them seen just once. Study-level results: Two AZD1222 doses significantly raised spike-specific TCR breadth and depth over controls.

To note about this clone: What it binds is not known.

This CDR3 contains 13 residues. CDR1 LGHDT and CDR2 YNNKEL come from the germline V gene (reference sequence). V lost 1 base and J 13 bases, leaving 16 bases between the germline ends. Sample: peripheral blood, taken 28 days after the second AZD1222 dose. This chain uses TRBV3-1 (or the pseudogene TRBV3-2) with TRBJ2-5; D assignment may be TRBD1 or TRBD2 (5 bases each). This TCR was sampled from an adult who received the AZD1222 COVID-19 vaccine. The CDR3 DNA sequence: TGTGCCAGCAGCCAAGGGGACCCAGCCAGGAGGTACTTC. Translating it yields CASSQGDPARRYF.